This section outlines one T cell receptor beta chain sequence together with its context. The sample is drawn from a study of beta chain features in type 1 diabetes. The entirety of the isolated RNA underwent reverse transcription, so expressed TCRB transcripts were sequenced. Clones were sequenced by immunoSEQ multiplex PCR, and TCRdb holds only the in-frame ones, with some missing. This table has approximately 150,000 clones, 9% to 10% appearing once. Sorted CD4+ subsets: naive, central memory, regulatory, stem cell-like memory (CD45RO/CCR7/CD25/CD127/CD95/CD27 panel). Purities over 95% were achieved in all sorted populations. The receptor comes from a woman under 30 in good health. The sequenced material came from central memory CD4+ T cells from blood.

The chain's CDR3 is CASSLAGRSDTQYF. CDR3 in DNA: TGTGCCAGCAGCTTAGCGGGGAGGTCAGATACGCAGTATTTT. The J gene is TRBJ2-3, the V gene TRBV7-9, with D possibly being TRBD2 (6 bases). CDR3 length: 14 amino acids. Germline CDR1 and CDR2: SEHNR and FQNEAQ (reference sequence). The V and J ends lost 0 bases and 4 bases respectively, with 8 bases between them.